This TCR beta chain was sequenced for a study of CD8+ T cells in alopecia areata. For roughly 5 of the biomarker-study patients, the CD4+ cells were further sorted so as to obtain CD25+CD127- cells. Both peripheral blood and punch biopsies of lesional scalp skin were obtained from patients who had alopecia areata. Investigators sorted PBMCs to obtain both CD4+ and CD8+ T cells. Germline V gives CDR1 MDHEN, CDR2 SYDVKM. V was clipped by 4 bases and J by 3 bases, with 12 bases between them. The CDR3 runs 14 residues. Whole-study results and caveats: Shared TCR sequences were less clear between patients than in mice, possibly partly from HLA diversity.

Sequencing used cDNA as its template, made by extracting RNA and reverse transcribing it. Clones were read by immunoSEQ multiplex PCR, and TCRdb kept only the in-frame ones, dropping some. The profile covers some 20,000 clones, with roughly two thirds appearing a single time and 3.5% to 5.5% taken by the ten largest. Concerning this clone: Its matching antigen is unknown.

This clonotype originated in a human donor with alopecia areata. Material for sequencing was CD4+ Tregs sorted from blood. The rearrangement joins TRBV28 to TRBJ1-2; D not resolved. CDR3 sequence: CASSWRFRDYGYTF. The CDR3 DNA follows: TGTGCCAGCAGTTGGCGGTTCCGGGACTATGGCTACACCTTC.